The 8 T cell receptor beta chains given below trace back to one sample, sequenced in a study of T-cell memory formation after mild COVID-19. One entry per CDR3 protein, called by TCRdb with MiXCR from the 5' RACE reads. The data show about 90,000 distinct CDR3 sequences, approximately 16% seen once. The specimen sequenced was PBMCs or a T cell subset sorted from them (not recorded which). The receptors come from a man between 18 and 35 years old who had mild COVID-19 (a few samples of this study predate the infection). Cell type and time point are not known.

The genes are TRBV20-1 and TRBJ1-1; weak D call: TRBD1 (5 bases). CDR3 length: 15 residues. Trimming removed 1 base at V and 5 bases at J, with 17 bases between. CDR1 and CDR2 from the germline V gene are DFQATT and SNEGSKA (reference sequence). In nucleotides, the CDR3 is TGCAGTGCTAGAGCCCTACTGGGGGGAGAAACTGAAGCTTTCTTT. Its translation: CSARALLGGETEAFF.

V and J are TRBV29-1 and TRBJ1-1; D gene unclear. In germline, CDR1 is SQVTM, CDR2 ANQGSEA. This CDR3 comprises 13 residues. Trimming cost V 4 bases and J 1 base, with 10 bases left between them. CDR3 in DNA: TGCAGCGTTGGGGTGGGTTCGAACACTGAAGCTTTCTTT. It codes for CSVGVGSNTEAFF.

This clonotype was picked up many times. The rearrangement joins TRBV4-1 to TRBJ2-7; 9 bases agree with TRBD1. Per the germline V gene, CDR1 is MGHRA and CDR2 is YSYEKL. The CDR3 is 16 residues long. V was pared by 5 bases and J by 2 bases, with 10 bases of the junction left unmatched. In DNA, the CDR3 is TGCGCCAGCAGCGCCCGACAGGGGGAGAACCCCTACGAGCAGTACTTC. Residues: CASSARQGENPYEQYF.

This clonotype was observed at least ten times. DNA of the CDR3: TGTGCCAGCAGTCTGGGGGGGCGATGGGACACTGAAGCTTTCTTT. Translating it yields CASSLGGRWDTEAFF. The V gene is TRBV5-5, the J gene TRBJ1-1, with D possibly matching TRBD1 (6 bases). CDR3 length equals 15 residues. V was shortened by 5 bases and J by 3 bases, with 17 bases between the two germline ends. Per the germline V gene, CDR1 is SGHKS and CDR2 is YYEKEE (reference sequence).

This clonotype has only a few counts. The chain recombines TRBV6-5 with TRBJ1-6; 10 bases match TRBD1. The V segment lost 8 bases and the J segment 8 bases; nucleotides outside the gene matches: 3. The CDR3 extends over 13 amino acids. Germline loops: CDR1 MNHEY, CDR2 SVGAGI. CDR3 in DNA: TGTGCCAGCTGGGACAGGGGTTATTCACCCCTCCACTTT. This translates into CASWDRGYSPLHF.

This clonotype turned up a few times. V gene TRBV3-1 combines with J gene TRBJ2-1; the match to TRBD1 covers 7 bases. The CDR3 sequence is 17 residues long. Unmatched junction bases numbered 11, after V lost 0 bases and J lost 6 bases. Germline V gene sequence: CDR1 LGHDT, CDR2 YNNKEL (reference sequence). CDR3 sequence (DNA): TGTGCCAGCAGCCAAGATAAACCGGGGACAGTCCTCAATGAGCAGTTCTTC. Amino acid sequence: CASSQDKPGTVLNEQFF.

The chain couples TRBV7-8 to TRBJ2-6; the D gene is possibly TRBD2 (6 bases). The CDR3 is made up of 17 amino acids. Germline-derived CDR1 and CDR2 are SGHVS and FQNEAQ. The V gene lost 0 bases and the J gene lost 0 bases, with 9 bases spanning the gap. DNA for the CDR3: TGTGCCAGCAGCTTAGCGGAGGGATCCTCTGGGGCCAACGTCCTGACTTTC. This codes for CASSLAEGSSGANVLTF.

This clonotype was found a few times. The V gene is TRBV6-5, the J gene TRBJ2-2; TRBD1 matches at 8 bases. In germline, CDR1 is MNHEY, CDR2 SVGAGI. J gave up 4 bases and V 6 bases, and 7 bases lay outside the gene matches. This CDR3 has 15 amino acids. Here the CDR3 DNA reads TGTGCCAGCAGCCCCGGGACAGGACTCACCGGGGAGCTGTTTTTT. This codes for CASSPGTGLTGELFF.